The sequence of this T cell receptor beta chain was determined in a study of regulatory T cells in long-lasting Graves disease. Study outcomes and limitations: Accuracy may have suffered from the small sample size. Persistent Graves' patients showed reduced TCR diversity versus newly diagnosed patients. Persistent patients shared some 2,900 public clonotypes among themselves. Newly diagnosed patients shared fewer, at more than 750.

Sample time point: persistent/refractory GD, antithyroid drugs over 5 years with positive TRAb. Extracted PBMC RNA gave rise to the TCR library. Building the TCR beta libraries relied on iRepertoire HTBI primers, and CDR3 regions underwent Arm-PCR. MiXCR was run by TCRdb on the multiplex PCR reads, yielding one entry per CDR3 protein. Here the sample spans 650,000 to 700,000 distinct CDR3 sequences, 25% to 35% being singletons. This clonotype was counted many times. The antigen is not known. The CDR3 covers 15 residues. V shed 5 bases and J 9 bases; nucleotides not matched to a gene: 7. This chain uses TRBV12-3 or TRBV12-4 with TRBJ1-6; 10 bases line up with TRBD1. The origin of this receptor is a female donor with Graves disease. Source: peripheral blood mononuclear cells (PBMCs), taken when the disease was refractory, from a patient treated with antithyroid drugs. CDR3 bases: TGTGCCAGCAGTGTGGGACAGGGGCGTTTTTCACCCCTCCACTTT. Translated, it gives CASSVGQGRFSPLHF.